This record covers a single TCR beta chain. With a much larger clone just one base away, this may be a read error. V gave up 4 bases and J gave up 2 bases, with 11 bases separating them. CDR3 size: 14 residues. Looked up from germline, CDR1 is SGHRS and CDR2 is YFSETQ. This sample is drawn from a study of T cells in Graves' hyperthyroidism and ophthalmopathy. Study-level background: Peripheral blood specimens were obtained at initial diagnosis, prior to any treatment.

The source material, RNA transcripts, was used to amplify TCR beta CDR3 regions. The TCR CDR3 was amplified in a first-round RT-PCR using the HTBI primer set. TCRdb reprocessed the multiplex PCR reads via MiXCR and lists one record per CDR3 protein. This sample has 700,000 or so distinct CDR3 sequences, with 16% found just once. The J gene is TRBJ2-3, the V gene TRBV5-1; D unresolved. Material for sequencing was blood. The TCR comes from a man aged 18 to 29 with Graves' hyperthyroidism. The CDR3 spells CASSIRGVTDTQYF. Written as DNA, the CDR3 is TGCGCCAGCAGCATCCGTGGGGTCACAGATACGCAGTATTTT.